Each of the 24 T cell receptor beta chains below was sequenced from the same sample in a study of blood T cell repertoires in COVID-19 (dated by TCRdb to 2019 to 2021). Library preparation was by the immunoSEQ multiplex PCR assay. TCRdb took over this immuneACCESS table, retaining in-frame rearrangements with V and J assigned. Such tables are incomplete; in checked studies, under half of the missing clones stem from an unresolved V gene, and the remainder is unexplained. In all, the sample holds some 400,000 clones, and roughly four fifths of those were seen once. More than 0.95% of the sample is in the top ten clones. The sample consisted of peripheral blood. The receptors shown here come from a human donor with acute or convalescent COVID-19. The donor label of this sample is uncertain.

This clone came up a few times. This chain joins TRBV18 and TRBJ1-6; possible D gene TRBD1, 6 bases. V lost 4 bases and J 15 bases, leaving 22 bases between the germline ends. The CDR3 contains 15 residues. The germline CDR1 and CDR2 sequences are KGHSH and LQKENI. The chain's CDR3 is CASSLKGDKAHRLHF. In DNA form, the CDR3 reads TGTGCCAGCTCACTAAAGGGGGACAAGGCACACCGCCTCCACTTT.

The rearrangement links TRBV27 to TRBJ2-1, with D unresolved. The V end was cut by 3 bases, the J end by 8 bases, with 5 bases between. This CDR3 is 11 amino acids long. Germline lookup yields CDR1 MNHEY and CDR2 SMNVEV (reference sequence). The DNA of the CDR3 is TGTGCCAGCAGTTTTTCAGATGAGCAGTTCTTC. Encoded protein: CASSFSDEQFF.

This chain uses TRBV19 with TRBJ1-4; D is unresolved. The CDR3 covers 15 residues. Germline loops: CDR1 LNHDA, CDR2 SQIVND (reference sequence). V lost 4 bases and J lost 0, with 9 bases in between. The DNA of the CDR3 is TGTGCCAGTAGTAGGCTGGGAGCAACTAATGAAAAACTGTTTTTT. Residues: CASSRLGATNEKLFF.

This clone was picked up a small number of times. The chain combines TRBV5-1 with TRBJ1-3, with 8 bases matching TRBD1. The ends lost 4 bases at V and 0 bases at J; junction bases unmatched: 6. CDR3 size: 16 residues. Per germline, CDR1 SGHRS and CDR2 YFSETQ. CDR3 region: CASSRGQANSGNTIYF. In DNA form, the CDR3 reads TGCGCCAGCAGCCGGGGACAGGCCAACTCTGGAAACACCATATATTTT.

The V gene is TRBV6-5, the J gene TRBJ2-5; D remains ambiguous. The V and J ends lost 4 bases and 3 bases respectively, with 3 bases between them. The CDR3 is 11 residues long. CDR1 MNHEY and CDR2 SVGAGI come from the germline V gene. The CDR3 coding sequence is TGTGCCAGCAGTTTCGAAGAGACCCAGTACTTC. Residues: CASSFEETQYF.

This clone was observed a handful of times. This sample also contains other DNA sequences that code for the same CDR3. The chain links TRBV6-5 to TRBJ1-2, with 8 bases aligning to TRBD1. The CDR3 consists of 14 residues. The trim removed 6 bases at V and 0 bases at J, leaving 3 bases unmatched. The germline CDR1 and CDR2 sequences are MNHEY and SVGAGI. CDR3 DNA sequence: TGTGCCAGCAGGCGGACAGGGACTAACTATGGCTACACCTTC. Encoded protein: CASRRTGTNYGYTF.

V usage is TRBV9 and J usage is TRBJ2-7; 7 bases match TRBD2. Germline V gives CDR1 SGDLS, CDR2 YYNGEE. V lost 0 bases and J lost 6; bases outside the gene matches: 9. This CDR3 has 15 amino acids. The CDR3 DNA reads TGTGCCAGCAGCGTAGATGGGAGGGCTTCTCGCGAGCAGTACTTC. Residues: CASSVDGRASREQYF.

A single count supports this clone. V gene TRBV5-1 combines with J gene TRBJ1-2; possible D gene TRBD1, 6 bases. V was clipped by 1 base and J by 2 bases, with 18 bases between them. The CDR3 length is 17 residues. Per the germline V gene, CDR1 is SGHRS and CDR2 is YFSETQ. CDR3 coding DNA: TGCGCCAGCAGCTTGAGCTGGGCGGCTAGGGGGAACTATGGCTACACCTTC. Its protein is CASSLSWAARGNYGYTF.

The V call is TRBV6-5, the J call TRBJ2-5, with TRBD1 matching 8 bases. V gave up 6 bases and J gave up 4 bases; unmatched junction bases: 7. The CDR3 contains 14 residues. Germline CDR1 and CDR2: MNHEY and SVGAGI. The CDR3 sequence is CASRGTGTGETQYF. The DNA for the CDR3 is TGTGCCAGCAGGGGAACCGGGACAGGAGAGACCCAGTACTTC.

The chain combines TRBV6-5 with TRBJ1-1; the D gene is possibly TRBD1 (5 bases). Trimming shortened V by 2 bases and J by 5 bases, and 12 bases separated the two germline ends. This CDR3 contains 14 residues. Germline loops: CDR1 MNHEY, CDR2 SVGAGI. DNA for the CDR3: TGTGCCAGCAGTTACGGGACCCGGGGGACTGAAGCTTTCTTT. Translating it yields CASSYGTRGTEAFF.

This sequence joins TRBV3-1 (or the pseudogene TRBV3-2) and TRBJ1-1; TRBD1 matches 7 bases. The CDR3 covers 15 residues. In germline, CDR1 is LGHDT, CDR2 YNNKEL (reference sequence). V shed 2 bases, J shed 1 base, and the junction held 4 bases outside the gene matches. The DNA of the CDR3 is TGTGCCAGCAGCCAACTCGGGACAGCGAACACTGAAGCTTTCTTT. Encoded protein: CASSQLGTANTEAFF.

The chain uses TRBV5-1 and TRBJ2-5; D is ambiguous. This CDR3 has 15 amino acids. Trimming shortened V by 0 bases and J by 2 bases, and 11 bases separated the two germline ends. The V gene's germline CDR1 is SGHRS and CDR2 YFSETQ. CDR3: CASSLDGQTQETQYF. The CDR3 DNA is TGCGCCAGCAGCTTGGATGGGCAGACACAAGAGACCCAGTACTTC. Based on the CDR3 plus reference TRBV5-1 and TRBJ2-5, the full variable domain is KAGVTQTPRYLIKTRGQQVTLSCSPISGHRSVSWYQQTPGQGLQFLFEYFSETQRNKGNFPGRFSGRQFSNSRSEMNVSTLELGDSALYLCASSLDGQTQETQYFGPGTRLLVL.

This chain links TRBV7-2 with TRBJ2-5, with TRBD1 as a possible D gene (7 bases). Germline CDR1 reads SGHTA; CDR2 reads FQGNSA. V shed 5 bases and J shed 2 bases, with 9 bases lying between them. The length of the CDR3 is 13 residues. The CDR3 DNA reads as TGTGCCAGCAGCGCGGGACAGCAAGAGACCCAGTACTTC. As protein: CASSAGQQETQYF.

This chain connects TRBV30 to TRBJ1-3; 7 positions agree with TRBD1. The germline CDR1 and CDR2 sequences are GTSNPN and SVGIG (reference sequence). V lost 3 bases and J lost 3; bases outside the gene matches: 2. The CDR3 is 13 amino acids. The CDR3 DNA sequence: TGTGCCTGGAGCCCAGGGGGTGGAAACACCATATATTTT. Translating it yields CAWSPGGGNTIYF.

The chain joins TRBV10-1 to TRBJ2-1; D perhaps matches TRBD1 (7 bases). V was trimmed by 4 bases and J by 5 bases, leaving 18 bases between them. The germline CDR1 and CDR2 sequences are WNHNN and SYGVQD (reference sequence). The CDR3 contains 16 residues. CDR3 bases: TGCGCCAGCAGTGGTAGACGGCAGGGGGGACACAATGAGCAGTTCTTC. Amino acids: CASSGRRQGGHNEQFF.

V and J are TRBV28 and TRBJ2-1; 11 nucleotides agree with TRBD1. The ends lost 1 base at V and 10 bases at J; junction bases unmatched: 9. This CDR3 contains 16 residues. Germline CDR1 is MDHEN and CDR2 is SYDVKM. The chain's CDR3 is CASSLYGQGAVREQFF. CDR3 nucleotide sequence: TGTGCCAGCAGTTTATATGGACAGGGGGCGGTACGGGAGCAGTTCTTC.

The chain is built from TRBV11-3 and TRBJ1-1, with D uncertain. Germline CDR1 is SGHNT and CDR2 is YENEEA. CDR3 length equals 13 residues. Trimming took off 0 bases at V and 1 base at J, with 3 bases between the two ends. The CDR3 sequence is CASSLEANTEAFF. In DNA, the CDR3 is TGTGCCAGCAGCTTAGAGGCGAACACTGAAGCTTTCTTT.

DNA of the CDR3: TGTGCCTGGAGCCTACAGGGGCTATTCACCGGGGAGCTGTTTTTT. Translated: CAWSLQGLFTGELFF. The chain joins TRBV30 to TRBJ2-2; 7 bases align to TRBD1. Per the germline V gene, CDR1 is GTSNPN and CDR2 is SVGIG (reference sequence). The V gene end was trimmed by 3 bases and the J gene end by 4 bases; junction bases not matched to a gene: 8. The CDR3 loop spans 15 amino acids.

This chain joins TRBV4-2 and TRBJ1-1, with a tentative D call TRBD1 (5 bases). V was clipped by 5 bases and J by 6 bases, with 19 bases between them. The germline CDR1 and CDR2 sequences are LGHNA and YNFKEQ. The CDR3 spans 15 residues. In nucleotides, the CDR3 is TGTGCCAGCAGCACGGGGGACCCCCACGGATCTGAAGCTTTCTTT. Amino acid sequence: CASSTGDPHGSEAFF.

The rearrangement joins TRBV20-1 to TRBJ2-1; D uncertain. CDR3 length equals 11 residues. Per germline, CDR1 DFQATT and CDR2 SNEGSKA (reference sequence). V was trimmed by 0 bases and J by 7 bases, leaving 4 bases between them. CDR3 bases: TGCAGTGCTAGAGACAGAAATGAGCAGTTCTTC. It codes for CSARDRNEQFF.

The chain links TRBV3-1 (or the pseudogene TRBV3-2) to TRBJ2-1; a possible D gene is TRBD2 (7 bases). The CDR3 loop spans 13 amino acids. The ends were cut back, 10 bases at V and 7 bases at J, with 17 bases in the middle. CDR1 and CDR2 (germline): LGHDT, YNNKEL (reference sequence). The CDR3 reads CATRPGGTNEQFF. In DNA form, the CDR3 reads TGTGCCACCCGGCCGGGGGGCACGAATGAGCAGTTCTTC.

The chain links TRBV5-1 to TRBJ1-1; maybe TRBD1 (5 bases). The V gene's germline CDR1 is SGHRS and CDR2 YFSETQ. This CDR3 is 15 amino acids long. V lost 4 bases and J lost 4, with 17 bases in between. For the CDR3, the DNA is TGCGCCAGCAGCCCAATGGCAGGGCTTACCACTGAAGCTTTCTTT. Protein product: CASSPMAGLTTEAFF.

This clone was observed a handful of times. The gene calls are TRBV7-9 and TRBJ2-1; D is perhaps TRBD1 (6 bases). The CDR3 totals 13 residues. V was trimmed by 10 bases and J by 7 bases, leaving 17 bases between them. From germline, CDR1 is SEHNR and CDR2 FQNEAQ (reference sequence). The CDR3 here is CANSGESLNEQFF. The CDR3, as DNA: TGTGCCAATTCAGGGGAAAGCTTGAATGAGCAGTTCTTC. Full variable domain (rest looked up from reference TRBV7-9 and TRBJ2-1): DTGVSQNPRHKITKRGQNVTFRCDPISEHNRLYWYRQTLGQGPEFLTYFQNEAQLEKSRLLSDRFSAERPKGSFSTLEIQRTEQGDSAMYLCANSGESLNEQFFGPGTRLTVL.

V usage is TRBV6-1 and J usage is TRBJ1-2, with D perhaps TRBD1 (6 bases). CDR1 MNHNS and CDR2 SASEGT come from the germline V gene. Trimming removed 3 bases from V and 8 bases from J, with 16 bases in between. The CDR3 runs to 14 residues. As DNA, the CDR3 is TGTGCCAGCAGTGAGCGGGCACAGGGTTTGGGCTACACCTTC. This encodes CASSERAQGLGYTF.